These T cell receptor beta chains were read from a single sample in a study of naive and memory T cell subsets. A single record per CDR3 protein comes from TCRdb applying MiXCR to the UMI-ligation and nested PCR reads. The repertoire consists of several hundred distinct CDR3 sequences, with roughly 5.5% occurring once and the leading ten covering 16%. Material: skin, obtained from a tuberculin skin test site or a saline-injected site (not recorded which). Receptors were obtained from an adult in good health. Both conserved end residues are part of each CDR3. A D gene is named only where the DNA matches it firmly. Size is stated as once, few, many or a size class.

D gene | J gene | V gene | clone size | CDR3 protein | CDR3 DNA
TRBD2 | TRBJ2-7 | TRBV18 | large | CASSPGLAGGSSYEQYF | TGTGCCAGCTCACCCGGACTAGCGGGAGGGTCCTCCTACGAGCAGTACTTC
- | TRBJ2-5 | TRBV11-2 | large | CASSLRAETQYF | TGTGCCAGCAGCTTAAGGGCCGAGACCCAGTACTTC
- | TRBJ2-7 | TRBV6-2/TRBV6-3 | medium-sized | CASRPRDLTRYYEQYF | TGTGCCAGCAGGCCGAGGGACTTGACTCGATACTACGAGCAGTACTTC
- | TRBJ2-7 | TRBV14 | medium-sized | CASSPGLNSYEQYF | TGTGCCAGCAGCCCCGGGTTAAACTCCTACGAGCAGTACTTC
TRBD1 | TRBJ1-5 | TRBV12-3/TRBV12-4 | medium-sized | CASSFFQGEFGNQPQHF | TGTGCCAGCAGTTTTTTCCAGGGGGAGTTTGGGAATCAGCCCCAGCATTTT
- | TRBJ1-1 | TRBV7-7 | large | CASSRRLNTEAFF | TGTGCCAGCAGCCGCCGACTGAACACTGAAGCTTTCTTT
- | TRBJ2-2 | TRBV4-3 | medium-sized | CASSNPGAGELFF | TGCGCCAGCAGTAACCCAGGGGCCGGGGAGCTGTTTTTT
TRBD1 | TRBJ2-2 | TRBV5-4 | medium-sized | CASSSIDRVATGELFF | TGTGCCAGCAGCAGCATCGACAGGGTGGCCACCGGGGAGCTGTTTTTT
TRBD2 | TRBJ2-7 | TRBV7-2 | large | CASSPYTSGSEQYF | TGTGCCAGCAGCCCCTATACTAGCGGGAGCGAACAGTACTTC
TRBD2 | TRBJ2-7 | TRBV5-1 | many | CASSALTSGSSYEQYF | TGCGCCAGCAGCGCGTTAACTAGCGGGAGTTCCTACGAGCAGTACTTC
- | TRBJ2-5 | TRBV12-3/TRBV12-4 | large | CASSFAGQETQYF | TGTGCCAGCAGTTTTGCGGGACAAGAGACCCAGTACTTC
TRBD2 | TRBJ2-1 | TRBV6-2/TRBV6-3 | medium-sized | CASTPLYELWLAGSQTPNEQFF | TGTGCCAGCACCCCACTGTACGAACTGTGGCTAGCGGGTTCACAAACCCCCAATGAGCAGTTCTTC
- | TRBJ2-7 | TRBV6-6 | large | CASSYSSELYEQYF | TGTGCCAGCAGTTACTCTAGCGAGTTATACGAGCAGTACTTC
- | TRBJ2-7 | TRBV28 | medium-sized | CASSLQGGGYEQYF | TGTGCCAGCAGTTTGCAGGGTGGAGGCTACGAGCAGTACTTC
TRBD2 | TRBJ2-3 | TRBV29-1 | medium-sized | CSVDRREEEDTQYF | TGCAGCGTTGATAGGCGGGAGGAGGAAGATACGCAGTATTTT
TRBD1 | TRBJ1-5 | TRBV10-3 | medium-sized | CAIRRDSFSDQPQHF | TGTGCCATCAGGAGGGACAGCTTTTCCGATCAGCCCCAGCATTTT
- | TRBJ2-1 | TRBV6-4 | large | CASSGDSYNEQFF | TGTGCCAGCAGTGGCGATTCCTACAATGAGCAGTTCTTC
TRBD1 | TRBJ1-1 | TRBV6-5 | medium-sized | CASSFLGQGASEAFF | TGTGCCAGCAGTTTCCTAGGTCAGGGGGCCTCTGAAGCTTTCTTT
TRBD1 | TRBJ1-5 | TRBV6-1 | large | CASSWTGGLDQPQHF | TGTGCCAGCAGCTGGACAGGGGGCTTGGATCAGCCCCAGCATTTT
TRBD2 | TRBJ2-3 | TRBV4-1 | medium-sized | CASSHGTSGGDTQYF | TGCGCCAGCAGCCATGGGACTAGCGGGGGGGATACGCAGTATTTT
- | TRBJ1-2 | TRBV28 | medium-sized | CASSPVPVINGYTF | TGTGCCAGCAGCCCAGTCCCGGTCATTAATGGCTACACCTTC
TRBD2 | TRBJ2-1 | TRBV20-1 | medium-sized | CSAREEGGPVNEQFF | TGCAGTGCTAGAGAGGAGGGAGGGCCGGTTAATGAGCAGTTCTTC
- | TRBJ2-7 | TRBV29-1 | large | CSAASGPSNYEQYF | TGCAGCGCCGCCTCGGGTCCCTCCAACTACGAGCAGTACTTC
- | TRBJ2-7 | TRBV20-1 | medium-sized | CSVGGSYSYEQYF | TGCAGTGTGGGGGGCTCCTACTCCTACGAGCAGTACTTC
- | TRBJ2-3 | TRBV10-3 | large | CAISESADTQYF | TGTGCCATCAGTGAGTCGGCCGATACGCAGTATTTT
- | TRBJ2-7 | TRBV5-1 | large | CASSLDVSAYEQYF | TGCGCCAGCAGCTTGGACGTCTCTGCCTACGAGCAGTACTTC
- | TRBJ2-3 | TRBV15 | medium-sized | CATSRVGFGGGTGPSPFGDTQYF | TGTGCCACCAGCAGAGTGGGATTCGGGGGAGGGACAGGTCCTTCTCCTTTCGGAGATACGCAGTATTTT
TRBD1 | TRBJ2-7 | TRBV27 | large | CASSYWGTGFLSGQYF | TGTGCCAGCAGTTACTGGGGGACAGGGTTTCTTTCGGGGCAGTACTTC
- | TRBJ1-4 | TRBV18 | medium-sized | CASTKTLREDDEKLFF | TGTGCCAGCACAAAAACCCTCCGGGAAGACGACGAAAAACTGTTTTTT